The next 22 T cell receptor beta chains were all read from a single sample in a study of blood T cell repertoires in COVID-19. Only in-frame clones appear in the TCRdb table, and some are missing; sequencing was by immunoSEQ multiplex PCR. The sample lists roughly 200,000 clones; approximately 85% were seen once. The sequenced sample was peripheral blood. These receptors originate from a man aged 55-75 years with acute or convalescent COVID-19.

Only one count was recorded for this clone. V is TRBV9 and J is TRBJ2-1; D is possibly TRBD2 (5 bases). CDR3 length: 16 amino acids. The germline CDR1 and CDR2 sequences are SGDLS and YYNGEE. V lost 5 bases and J 1 base, leaving 16 bases between the germline ends. The CDR3 DNA follows: TGTGCCAGCAGACCTACCTTAAGCGGATCCTACAATGAGCAGTTCTTC. This sequence encodes CASRPTLSGSYNEQFF.

The rearrangement uses TRBV9 and TRBJ1-4; 7 bases line up with TRBD1. The germline gives CDR1 SGDLS, CDR2 YYNGEE. This CDR3 has 14 residues. V dropped 0 bases and J dropped 12; count of bases not matched to a gene: 8. CDR3 protein: CASSVDQGGVELFF. CDR3 nucleotide sequence: TGTGCCAGCAGCGTAGACCAGGGGGGTGTGGAACTGTTTTTT.

V usage is TRBV7-9 and J usage is TRBJ1-2; possible D gene TRBD1, 6 bases. Germline-derived CDR1 and CDR2 are SEHNR and FQNEAQ (reference sequence). The CDR3 sequence is 14 residues long. Trimming removed 5 bases from V and 4 bases from J, with 14 bases in between. CDR3 protein: CASSVAGQIYGYTF. The CDR3 nucleotides are TGTGCCAGCAGCGTGGCCGGACAGATCTATGGCTACACCTTC.

The chain couples TRBV11-3 to TRBJ2-2; TRBD1 is a possible D gene (6 bases). Trimming took 5 bases from V and 5 from J, leaving 12 bases between them. The germline CDR1 and CDR2 sequences are SGHNT and YENEEA. CDR3 length equals 14 residues. For the CDR3, the DNA is TGTGCCAGCAGCCCACAGGGTAGGACCGGGGAGCTGTTTTTT. Amino acid sequence: CASSPQGRTGELFF.

The chain combines TRBV9 with TRBJ2-1; D is perhaps TRBD1 (6 bases). Trimming took 3 bases from V and 0 from J, leaving 16 bases between them. This CDR3 spans 17 amino acids. Germline-derived CDR1 and CDR2 are SGDLS and YYNGEE. The CDR3 DNA follows: TGTGCCAGCAGCGCCCTCCCGGACAGTCTCTCCTACAATGAGCAGTTCTTC. The encoded protein is CASSALPDSLSYNEQFF.

This clone appeared once. The chain uses TRBV27 and TRBJ2-7; D ambiguous. CDR1 and CDR2 (germline): MNHEY, SMNVEV (reference sequence). This CDR3 is 14 amino acids long. The ends were cut back, 1 base at V and 2 bases at J, with 9 bases in the middle. CDR3 loop: CASSLFPETYEQYF. CDR3 in DNA: TGTGCCAGCAGTTTATTTCCAGAAACCTACGAGCAGTACTTC.

The rearrangement uses TRBV11-3 and TRBJ2-1, with D unclear. In germline, CDR1 is SGHNT, CDR2 YENEEA. Trimming shortened V by 5 bases and J by 8 bases, and 13 bases separated the two germline ends. This CDR3 contains 13 residues. The DNA for the CDR3 is TGTGCCAGCAGCCTATTGAGTCAGGATGAGCAGTTCTTC. Its protein product is CASSLLSQDEQFF.

The genes are TRBV27 and TRBJ2-1, with 10 bases identical to TRBD1. Trimming removed 6 bases from V and 3 bases from J; junction bases left unmatched: 2. Germline-derived CDR1 and CDR2 are MNHEY and SMNVEV (reference sequence). The CDR3 runs to 14 residues. CDR3 bases: TGTGCCAGCAGCCGGGACAGGGGCTACAATGAGCAGTTCTTC. Its protein product is CASSRDRGYNEQFF.

The chain is built from TRBV6-2 or TRBV6-3 and TRBJ1-3, with 7 bases matching TRBD1. Germline V gene lookup returns CDR1 MNHEY and CDR2 SVGEGT. Losses at the gene ends were 0 bases for V and 7 bases for J; bases not matched to a gene: 9. The CDR3 sequence is 16 residues long. The CDR3 protein is CASSYSSGQWRNTIYF. CDR3 DNA: TGTGCCAGCAGTTACTCCTCGGGACAGTGGAGGAACACCATATATTTT.

V usage is TRBV7-6 and J usage is TRBJ2-3; possible D gene TRBD2, 6 bases. The CDR3 contains 9 residues. V lost 11 bases and J lost 8, with 8 bases in between. Germline CDR1 and CDR2: SGHVS and FNYEAQ. The CDR3 DNA reads TGTGCCCTCGGGGGTACGCAGTATTTT. Translated, it gives CALGGTQYF. The full variable domain, in which reference TRBV7-6 and TRBJ2-3 provide the parts outside the CDR3, is GAGVSQSPRYKVTKRGQDVALRCDPISGHVSLYWYRQALGQGPEFLTYFNYEAQQDKSGLPNDRFSAERPEGSISTLTIQRTEQRDSAMYRCALGGTQYFGPGTRLTVL.

The V gene is TRBV14, the J gene TRBJ2-1; perhaps TRBD2 as D (6 bases). Germline V gives CDR1 SGHDN, CDR2 FVKESK. Trimming left V 4 bases short and J 7 bases short, with 14 bases between. CDR3 length: 14 residues. This CDR3 reads CASSPPTSRNEQFF. For the CDR3, the DNA is TGTGCCAGCAGCCCCCCGACTAGTAGGAATGAGCAGTTCTTC.

V gene TRBV5-5 combines with J gene TRBJ2-5, with 11 positions matching TRBD1. In germline, CDR1 is SGHKS, CDR2 YYEKEE (reference sequence). Germline trimming cut 7 bases from V and 2 bases from J; bases unmatched to any gene: 7. The CDR3 sequence is 15 residues long. CDR3 coding DNA: TGTGCCAGCGGGACAGGGGGGCACTGGCAAGAGACCCAGTACTTC. This sequence encodes CASGTGGHWQETQYF.

This chain uses TRBV5-1 with TRBJ2-2; tentatively, D is TRBD1 (6 bases). Trimming stripped 1 base from V and 3 bases from J, with 13 bases between. This CDR3 has 16 residues. The germline V gene encodes CDR1 SGHRS and CDR2 YFSETQ. CDR3 loop: CASSLMGAKYTGELFF. The CDR3 DNA is TGCGCCAGCAGCTTGATGGGGGCCAAGTACACCGGGGAGCTGTTTTTT.

The rearrangement links TRBV12-5 to TRBJ2-1; 9 bases agree with TRBD2. Germline V gene data show CDR1 as LGHNT and CDR2 as FRNRAP. The CDR3 sequence is 14 residues long. V lost 6 bases and J lost 8; bases outside the gene matches: 8. Here the CDR3 reads CASGVAGAVDEQFF. For the CDR3, the DNA is TGTGCTAGTGGAGTAGCGGGAGCTGTGGATGAGCAGTTCTTC.

V is TRBV3-1 (or the pseudogene TRBV3-2) and J is TRBJ2-3, with 7 bases matching TRBD1. This CDR3 comprises 17 residues. The J segment lost 2 bases and the V segment lost 2 bases, leaving 10 bases of the junction unmatched. Germline CDR1 is LGHDT and CDR2 is YNNKEL (reference sequence). The CDR3 is CASSQTLDRVNTDTQYF. For the CDR3, the DNA is TGTGCCAGCAGCCAAACCCTCGACAGGGTAAACACAGATACGCAGTATTTT.

There are a few counts of this clone. The chain combines TRBV9 with TRBJ1-1; 7 bases match TRBD1. Germline V gene data show CDR1 as SGDLS and CDR2 as YYNGEE. With 1 base clipped from V and 6 bases from J, the junction kept 6 bases outside the gene matches. The CDR3 has 14 amino acids. CDR3 loop: CASSVTGESAEAFF. In DNA, the CDR3 is TGTGCCAGCAGCGTAACAGGGGAGAGCGCTGAAGCTTTCTTT.

The V call is TRBV4-2, the J call TRBJ1-1; 9 nucleotides align to TRBD1. With V trimmed by 1 base and J by 6 bases, 6 bases remained unmatched. The germline gives CDR1 LGHNA, CDR2 YNFKEQ. The length of the CDR3 is 15 residues. The CDR3 DNA is TGTGCCAGCAGCCAAGTCGGACAGGGGATGTCTGAAGCTTTCTTT. Protein sequence: CASSQVGQGMSEAFF.

V and J are TRBV21-1 and TRBJ1-5; TRBD1 is taken as the D call from the table, unchecked against the DNA. TRBV21-1 is a pseudogene. The length of the CDR3 is 13 residues. The CDR3, as DNA: TGTGCCAGCAGGGGCAGGGGCCATCAGCCCCAGCATTTT. The encoded protein is CASRGRGHQPQHF.

This clone has only a few counts. The chain uses TRBV7-9 and TRBJ2-7; 7 nucleotides agree with TRBD1. CDR3 length: 16 residues. CDR1 and CDR2 (germline): SEHNR, FQNEAQ (reference sequence). The V gene end was trimmed by 1 base and the J gene end by 2 bases; junction bases not matched to a gene: 8. CDR3 sequence (DNA): TGTGCCAGCAGCTTAGGATTAGGTCAGGGGGCCTACGAGCAGTACTTC. It is translated as CASSLGLGQGAYEQYF.

As concerns this clone: Other DNA sequences in this sample translate to the same CDR3. This chain connects TRBV6-4 to TRBJ1-2; TRBD1 agrees at 10 bases. The ends lost 6 bases at V and 7 bases at J; junction bases unmatched: 8. The CDR3 is 14 residues long. Looked up from germline, CDR1 is MRHNA and CDR2 is SNTAGT. The CDR3 DNA follows: TGTGCCAGCAGCCCGGACAGGGGGTCGGGTGGCTACACCTTC. Amino acids: CASSPDRGSGGYTF.

V is TRBV29-1 and J is TRBJ2-1; 8 nucleotides match TRBD1. The germline V gene encodes CDR1 SQVTM and CDR2 ANQGSEA. With V trimmed by 7 bases and J by 5 bases, 7 bases remained unmatched. CDR3 length equals 13 residues. The DNA of the CDR3 is TGCAGCGCTATAGGACAGGGTAACAATGAGCAGTTCTTC. Translating it yields CSAIGQGNNEQFF.

The chain joins TRBV19 to TRBJ1-5, with D maybe TRBD1 (5 bases). Germline CDR1 and CDR2: LNHDA and SQIVND (reference sequence). Trimming removed 0 bases at V and 3 bases at J, with 9 bases between. The CDR3 spans 15 residues. CDR3 residues: CASSIEGRNNQPQHF. DNA of the CDR3: TGTGCCAGTAGTATAGAGGGGCGGAACAATCAGCCCCAGCATTTT. The full variable domain, its missing parts supplied by reference TRBV19 and TRBJ1-5, is DGGITQSPKYLFRKEGQNVTLSCEQNLNHDAMYWYRQDPGQGLRLIYYSQIVNDFQKGDIAEGYSVSREKKESFPLTVTSAQKNPTAFYLCASSIEGRNNQPQHFGDGTRLSIL.